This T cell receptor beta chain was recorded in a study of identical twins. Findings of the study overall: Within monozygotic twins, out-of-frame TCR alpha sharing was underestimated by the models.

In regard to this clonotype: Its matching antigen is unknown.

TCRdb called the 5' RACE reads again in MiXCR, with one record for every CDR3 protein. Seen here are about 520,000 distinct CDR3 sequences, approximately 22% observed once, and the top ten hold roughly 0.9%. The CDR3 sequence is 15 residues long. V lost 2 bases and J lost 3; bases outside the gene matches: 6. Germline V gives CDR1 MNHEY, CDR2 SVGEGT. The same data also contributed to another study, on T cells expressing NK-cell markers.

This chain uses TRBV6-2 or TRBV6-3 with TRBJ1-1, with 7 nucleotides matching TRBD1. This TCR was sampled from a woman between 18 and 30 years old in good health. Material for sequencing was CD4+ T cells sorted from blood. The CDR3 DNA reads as TGTGCCAGCAGTTACCCGACAGGGAGGGACACTGAAGCTTTCTTT. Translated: CASSYPTGRDTEAFF.